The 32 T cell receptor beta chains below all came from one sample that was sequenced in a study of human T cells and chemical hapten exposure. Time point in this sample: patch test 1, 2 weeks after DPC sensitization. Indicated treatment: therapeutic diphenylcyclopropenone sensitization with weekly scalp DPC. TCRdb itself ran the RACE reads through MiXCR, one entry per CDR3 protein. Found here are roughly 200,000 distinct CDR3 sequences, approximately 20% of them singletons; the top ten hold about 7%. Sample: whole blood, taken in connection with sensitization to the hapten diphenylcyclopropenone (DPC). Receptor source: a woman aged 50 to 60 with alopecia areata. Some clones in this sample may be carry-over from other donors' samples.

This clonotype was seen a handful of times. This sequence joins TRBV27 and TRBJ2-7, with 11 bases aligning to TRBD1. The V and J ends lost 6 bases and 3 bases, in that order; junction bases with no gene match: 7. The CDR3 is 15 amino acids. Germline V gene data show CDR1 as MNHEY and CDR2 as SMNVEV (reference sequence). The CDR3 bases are TGTGCCAGCAGCCGGACAGGGGGCAGGGGCTACGAGCAGTACTTC. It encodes CASSRTGGRGYEQYF.

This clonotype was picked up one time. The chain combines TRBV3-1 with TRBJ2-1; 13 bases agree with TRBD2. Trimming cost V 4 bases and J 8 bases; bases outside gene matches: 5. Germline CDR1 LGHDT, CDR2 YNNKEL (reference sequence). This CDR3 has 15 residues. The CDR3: CASSRGTSGNYEQFF. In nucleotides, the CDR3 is TGTGCCAGCAGCCGAGGGACTAGCGGGAACTATGAGCAGTTCTTC.

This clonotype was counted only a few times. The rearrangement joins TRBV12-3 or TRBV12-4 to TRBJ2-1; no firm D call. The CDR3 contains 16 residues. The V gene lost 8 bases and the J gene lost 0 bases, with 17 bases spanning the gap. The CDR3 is CASGPKLYSSYNEQFF. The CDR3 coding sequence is TGTGCCAGCGGACCGAAGTTATACAGCTCCTACAATGAGCAGTTCTTC.

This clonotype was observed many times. DNA for the CDR3: TGTGCCAGCACCACCACAGGGAACGGCTACACCTTC. Its protein is CASTTTGNGYTF. The chain carries TRBV6-5 and TRBJ1-2; D is possibly TRBD1 (6 bases). The V end lost 7 bases, the J end lost 8 bases, and 14 bases lay between the germline ends. Germline CDR1 reads MNHEY; CDR2 reads SVGAGI. The CDR3 is 12 amino acids.

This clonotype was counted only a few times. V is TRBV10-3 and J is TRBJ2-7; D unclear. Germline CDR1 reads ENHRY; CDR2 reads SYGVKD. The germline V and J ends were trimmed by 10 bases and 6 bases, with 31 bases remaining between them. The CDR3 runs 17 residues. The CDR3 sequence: CATTRTSPTAGPGEQYF. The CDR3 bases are TGTGCCACCACCCGCACCTCTCCCACGGCAGGTCCCGGCGAGCAGTACTTC.

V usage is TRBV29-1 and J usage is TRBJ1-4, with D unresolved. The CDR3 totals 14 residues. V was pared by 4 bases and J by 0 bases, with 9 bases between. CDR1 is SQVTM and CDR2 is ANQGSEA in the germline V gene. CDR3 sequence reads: CSVGLGATNEKLFF. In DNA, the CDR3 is TGCAGCGTTGGGTTGGGTGCAACTAATGAAAAACTGTTTTTT.

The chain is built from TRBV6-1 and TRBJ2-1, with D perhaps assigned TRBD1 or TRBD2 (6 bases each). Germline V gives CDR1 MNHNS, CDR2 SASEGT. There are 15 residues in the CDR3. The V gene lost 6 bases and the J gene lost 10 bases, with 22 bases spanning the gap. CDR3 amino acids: CASRRGDGEGEEQFF. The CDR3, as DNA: TGTGCCAGCAGGAGGGGGGACGGCGAGGGGGAGGAGCAGTTCTTC.

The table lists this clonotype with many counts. The CDR3 nucleotides are TGTGCCAGCACCCATCGGGACTCCGGAAGAACAGATACGCAGTATTTT. Translation gives CASTHRDSGRTDTQYF. V gene TRBV27 combines with J gene TRBJ2-3, with a possible D match to TRBD2 (6 bases). CDR1 is MNHEY and CDR2 is SMNVEV in the germline V gene (reference sequence). The CDR3 is made up of 16 amino acids. Trimming took 7 bases from V and 3 from J, leaving 20 bases between them.

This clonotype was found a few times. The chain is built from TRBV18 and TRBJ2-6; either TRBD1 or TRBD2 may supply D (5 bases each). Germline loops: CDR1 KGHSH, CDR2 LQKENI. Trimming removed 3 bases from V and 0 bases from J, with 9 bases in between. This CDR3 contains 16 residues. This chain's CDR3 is CASSPGAFSGANVLTF. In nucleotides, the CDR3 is TGTGCCAGCTCACCCGGGGCCTTCTCTGGGGCCAACGTCCTGACTTTC.

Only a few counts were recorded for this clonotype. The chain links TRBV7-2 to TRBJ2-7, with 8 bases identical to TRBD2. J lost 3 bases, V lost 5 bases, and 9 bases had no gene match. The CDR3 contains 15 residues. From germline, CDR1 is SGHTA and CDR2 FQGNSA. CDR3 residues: CASSPVGLGNYEQYF. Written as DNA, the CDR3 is TGTGCCAGCAGCCCCGTGGGACTAGGAAACTACGAGCAGTACTTC.

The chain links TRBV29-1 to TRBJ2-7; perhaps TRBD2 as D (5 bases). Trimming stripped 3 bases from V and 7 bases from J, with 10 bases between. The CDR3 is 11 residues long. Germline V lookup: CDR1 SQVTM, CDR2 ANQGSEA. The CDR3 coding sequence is TGCAGCGTTGAGGCGGGTGGTGAGCAGTACTTC. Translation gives CSVEAGGEQYF.

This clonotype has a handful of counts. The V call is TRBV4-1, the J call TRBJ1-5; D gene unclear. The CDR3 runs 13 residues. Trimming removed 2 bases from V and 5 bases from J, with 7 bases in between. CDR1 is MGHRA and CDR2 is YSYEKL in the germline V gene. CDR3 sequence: CASSQFDYQPQHF. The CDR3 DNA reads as TGCGCCAGCAGCCAATTTGACTATCAGCCCCAGCATTTT.

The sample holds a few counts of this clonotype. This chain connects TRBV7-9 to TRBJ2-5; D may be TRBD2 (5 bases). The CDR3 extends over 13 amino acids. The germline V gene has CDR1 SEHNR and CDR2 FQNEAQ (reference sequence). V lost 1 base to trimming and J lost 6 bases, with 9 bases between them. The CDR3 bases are TGTGCCAGCAGCTTAGACGGGATGAAGACCCAGTACTTC. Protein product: CASSLDGMKTQYF.

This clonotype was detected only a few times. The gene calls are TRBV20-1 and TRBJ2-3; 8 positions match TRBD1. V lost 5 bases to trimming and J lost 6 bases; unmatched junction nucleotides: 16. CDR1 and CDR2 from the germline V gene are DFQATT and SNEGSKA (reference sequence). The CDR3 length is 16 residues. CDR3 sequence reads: CSAAGGQGGPGDTQYF. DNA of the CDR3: TGCAGTGCTGCAGGAGGACAGGGTGGGCCCGGGGATACGCAGTATTTT.

CDR3 sequence: CASSVFKYTDTQYF. The DNA for the CDR3 is TGTGCCAGCAGTGTTTTCAAGTACACAGATACGCAGTATTTT. This chain uses TRBV2 with TRBJ2-3; D gene ambiguous. Per the germline V gene, CDR1 is SNHLY and CDR2 is FYNNEI. CDR3 size: 14 residues. The V end lost 4 bases, the J end lost 2 bases, and 10 bases lay between the germline ends.

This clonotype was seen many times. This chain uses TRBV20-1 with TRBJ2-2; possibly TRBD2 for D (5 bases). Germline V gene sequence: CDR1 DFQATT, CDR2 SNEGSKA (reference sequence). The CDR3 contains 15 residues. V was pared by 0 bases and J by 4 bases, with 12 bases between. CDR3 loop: CSARDRGRGTGELFF. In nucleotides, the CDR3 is TGCAGTGCTAGAGATCGGGGAAGAGGCACCGGGGAGCTGTTTTTT.

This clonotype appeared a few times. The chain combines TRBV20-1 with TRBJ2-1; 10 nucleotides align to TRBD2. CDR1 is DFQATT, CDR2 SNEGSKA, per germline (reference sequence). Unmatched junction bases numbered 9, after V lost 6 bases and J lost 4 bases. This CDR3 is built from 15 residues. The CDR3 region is CSAEPRTSGYNEQFF. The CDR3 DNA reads TGCAGTGCCGAACCCCGGACTAGCGGATACAATGAGCAGTTCTTC.

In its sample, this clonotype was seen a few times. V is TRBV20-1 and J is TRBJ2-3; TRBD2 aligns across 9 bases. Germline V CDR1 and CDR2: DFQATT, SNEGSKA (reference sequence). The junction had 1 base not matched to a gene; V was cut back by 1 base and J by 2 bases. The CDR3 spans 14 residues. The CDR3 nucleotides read TGCAGTGCTAGAGTAGCGGGGGTCACAGATACGCAGTATTTT. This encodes CSARVAGVTDTQYF.

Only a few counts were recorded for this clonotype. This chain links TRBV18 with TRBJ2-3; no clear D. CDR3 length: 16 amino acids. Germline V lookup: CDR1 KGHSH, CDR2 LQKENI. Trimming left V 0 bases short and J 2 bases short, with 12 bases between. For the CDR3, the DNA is TGTGCCAGCTCACCACCGGGCCGCCAGTACACAGATACGCAGTATTTT. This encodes CASSPPGRQYTDTQYF.

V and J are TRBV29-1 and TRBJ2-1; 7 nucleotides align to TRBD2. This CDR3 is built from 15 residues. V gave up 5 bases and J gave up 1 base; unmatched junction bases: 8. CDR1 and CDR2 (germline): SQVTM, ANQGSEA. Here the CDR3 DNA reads TGCAGCGTTCGGGAGGCGGGAGTATCCTACAATGAGCAGTTCTTC. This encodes CSVREAGVSYNEQFF.

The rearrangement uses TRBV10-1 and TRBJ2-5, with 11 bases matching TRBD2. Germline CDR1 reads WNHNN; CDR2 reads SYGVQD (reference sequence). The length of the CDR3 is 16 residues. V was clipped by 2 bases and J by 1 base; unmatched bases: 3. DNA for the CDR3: TGCGCCAGCAGTGAGGGACTAGCGGGCGCCCAAGAGACCCAGTACTTC. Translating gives CASSEGLAGAQETQYF.

The CDR3 sequence: CASSYSPETGATETQYF. In DNA, the CDR3 is TGTGCCAGCAGTTACTCCCCCGAGACAGGGGCGACGGAGACCCAGTACTTC. The chain links TRBV6-2 or TRBV6-3 to TRBJ2-5, with TRBD1 matching 8 bases. Germline CDR1 reads MNHEY; CDR2 reads SVGEGT. The J segment lost 5 bases and the V segment lost 0 bases, leaving 11 bases of the junction unmatched. The CDR3 is made up of 17 amino acids.

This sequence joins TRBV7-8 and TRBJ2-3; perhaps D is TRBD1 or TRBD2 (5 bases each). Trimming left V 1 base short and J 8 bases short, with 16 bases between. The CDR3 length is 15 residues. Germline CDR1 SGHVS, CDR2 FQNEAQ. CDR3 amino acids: CASSLDSVRGATQYF. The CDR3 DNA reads TGTGCCAGCAGCTTAGACTCGGTTCGAGGGGCTACGCAGTATTTT.

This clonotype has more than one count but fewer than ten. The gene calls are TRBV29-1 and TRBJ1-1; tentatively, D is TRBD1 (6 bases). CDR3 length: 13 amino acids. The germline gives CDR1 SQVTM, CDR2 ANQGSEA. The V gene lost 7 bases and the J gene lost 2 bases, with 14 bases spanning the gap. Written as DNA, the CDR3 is TGCAGCGGGGGCTCAGGGGCCAACACTGAAGCTTTCTTT. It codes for CSGGSGANTEAFF.

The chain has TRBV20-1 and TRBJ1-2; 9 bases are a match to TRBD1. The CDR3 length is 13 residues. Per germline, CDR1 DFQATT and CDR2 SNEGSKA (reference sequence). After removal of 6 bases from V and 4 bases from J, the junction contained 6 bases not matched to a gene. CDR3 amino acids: CSARDRETYGYTF. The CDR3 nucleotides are TGCAGTGCCCGGGACAGGGAGACCTATGGCTACACCTTC.

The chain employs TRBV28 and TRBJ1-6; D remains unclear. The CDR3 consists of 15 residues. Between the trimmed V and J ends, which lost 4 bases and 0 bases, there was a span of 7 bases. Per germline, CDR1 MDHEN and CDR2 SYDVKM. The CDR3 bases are TGTGCCAGCAGTTCAGCGAGCTCCTATAATTCACCCCTCCACTTT. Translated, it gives CASSSASSYNSPLHF. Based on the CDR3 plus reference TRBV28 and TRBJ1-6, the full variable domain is DVKVTQSSRYLVKRTGEKVFLECVQDMDHENMFWYRQDPGLGLRLIYFSYDVKMKEKGDIPEGYSVSREKKERFSLILESASTNQTSMYLCASSSASSYNSPLHFGNGTRLTVT.

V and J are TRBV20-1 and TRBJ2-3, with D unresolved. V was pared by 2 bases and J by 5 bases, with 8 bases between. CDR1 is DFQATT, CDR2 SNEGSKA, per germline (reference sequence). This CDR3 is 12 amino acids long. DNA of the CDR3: TGCAGTGCTAGATCCACCCTAGATACGCAGTATTTT. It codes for CSARSTLDTQYF.

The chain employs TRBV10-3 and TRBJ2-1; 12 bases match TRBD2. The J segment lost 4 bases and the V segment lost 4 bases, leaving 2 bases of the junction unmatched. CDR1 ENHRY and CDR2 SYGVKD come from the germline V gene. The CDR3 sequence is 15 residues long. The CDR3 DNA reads TGTGCCATCAGTGGCGGGACTAGCGGGTACAATGAGCAGTTCTTC. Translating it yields CAISGGTSGYNEQFF.

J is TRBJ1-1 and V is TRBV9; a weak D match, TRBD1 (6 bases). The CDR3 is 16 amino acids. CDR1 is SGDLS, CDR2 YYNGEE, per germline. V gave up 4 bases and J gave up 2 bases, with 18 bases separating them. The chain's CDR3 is CASSHTGGQGNTEAFF. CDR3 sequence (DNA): TGTGCCAGCAGCCATACCGGGGGGCAGGGCAACACTGAAGCTTTCTTT.

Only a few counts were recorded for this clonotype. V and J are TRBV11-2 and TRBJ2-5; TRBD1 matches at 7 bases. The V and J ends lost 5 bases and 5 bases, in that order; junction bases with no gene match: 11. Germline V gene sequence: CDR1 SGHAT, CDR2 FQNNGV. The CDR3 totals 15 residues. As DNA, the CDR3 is TGTGCCAGCAGCGCTAGACAGGGATTTGTGGAGACCCAGTACTTC. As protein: CASSARQGFVETQYF.

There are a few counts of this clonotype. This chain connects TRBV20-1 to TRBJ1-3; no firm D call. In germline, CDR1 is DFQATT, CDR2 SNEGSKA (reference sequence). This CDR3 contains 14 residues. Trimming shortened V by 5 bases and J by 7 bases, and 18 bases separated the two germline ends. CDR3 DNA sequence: TGCAGTGCTCCCCCGGCAGGAGTGCGGAACACCATATATTTT. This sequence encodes CSAPPAGVRNTIYF.

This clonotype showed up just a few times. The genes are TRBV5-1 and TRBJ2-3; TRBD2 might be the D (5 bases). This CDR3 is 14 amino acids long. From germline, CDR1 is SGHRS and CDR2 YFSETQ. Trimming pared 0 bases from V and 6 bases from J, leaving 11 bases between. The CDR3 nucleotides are TGCGCCAGCAGCTTGGTGGGGAGCGCGGATACGCAGTATTTT. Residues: CASSLVGSADTQYF.